The rows below give T cell receptor beta chains drawn from one sample of a study of identical twins. One entry per CDR3 protein, called by TCRdb with MiXCR from the 5' RACE reads. The sample contains fewer than 550,000 distinct CDR3 sequences, over 11% of which appear only once. The same sample was also studied in work on yellow fever vaccine responses in identical twins.

Sequences were obtained from CD4+ T cells sorted from blood. These TCRs come from a woman between 18 and 30 years old in good health. Both conserved end residues are part of each CDR3. A D gene is named only where the DNA matches it firmly. Clone size is shown for a subset of rows, as once, few, many or a class of expanded clone.

j_call d_call clone_size v_call cdr3_nt cdr3_aa
TRBJ2-7 TRBD1 few TRBV4-3 TGCGCCAGCAGCCAAGCGGGGGACAGGGACTCCTACGAGCAGTACTTC CASSQAGDRDSYEQYF
TRBJ2-1 TRBD2 few TRBV29-1 TGCAGCGTTTTGGGGGTGATGACTAGCCTTGGGTTCTTC CSVLGVMTSLGFF
TRBJ2-7 - many TRBV10-3 TGTGCCATCGCTCAGGGACCCCTGACAAACTACGAGCAGTACTTC CAIAQGPLTNYEQYF
TRBJ1-2 - - TRBV5-4 TGTGCCAGCAGCCTCAGGATCGGGTCGCGTGGCTACACCTTC CASSLRIGSRGYTF
TRBJ2-5 - medium-sized TRBV5-1 TGTGCCAGCAGCTTACAAGAGACCCAGTACTTC CASSLQETQYF
TRBJ1-1 TRBD1 few TRBV12-3/TRBV12-4 TGTGCCAGCAGAGGACAGGAGAACACTGAAGCTTTCTTT CASRGQENTEAFF
TRBJ2-1 - - TRBV14 TGTGCCAGCAGCCAAGATGGGAACTATCGCAGGAGGTTCTTC CASSQDGNYRRRFF
TRBJ1-4 - many TRBV11-2 TGTGCCAGCAGCTTAAGGGTCAGCCAGGCCCAACTGTTTTTT CASSLRVSQAQLFF
TRBJ1-5 - - TRBV25-1 TGTGCCAGCAGTCTTTCCTCGGTCACAGATACGCAGCATTTT CASSLSSVTDTQHF
TRBJ2-3 - - TRBV19 TGTGCCAGTAAACCCCAGAGTGTCCCAGATACGCAGTATTTT CASKPQSVPDTQYF
TRBJ2-1 TRBD2 few TRBV12-3/TRBV12-4 TGTGCCAGCAGTTCCAGCGGGGGGGACAATGAGCAGTTCTTC CASSSSGGDNEQFF
TRBJ1-1 TRBD1 - TRBV12-3/TRBV12-4 TGTGCCAGCAGGAGGACAGGGGATGGGCACACTGAAGCTTTCTTT CASRRTGDGHTEAFF
TRBJ2-7 TRBD2 - TRBV10-3 TGTGCCACGGCCCTAGCGGGAGACCACTACGAGCAGTACTTC CATALAGDHYEQYF
TRBJ2-1 TRBD2 few TRBV3-1 TGTGCCAGCAGCCAAGTGGGAGCGGGAGGGGGCAATGAGCAGTTCTTC CASSQVGAGGGNEQFF
TRBJ2-3 - many TRBV5-6 TGTGCCAGCAGGCCACAGGGAGGTCCAGATACGCAGTATTTT CASRPQGGPDTQYF
TRBJ2-3 - - TRBV20-1 TGCAGTGCTCCACCGGGACTGCCAAGCACAGATACGCAGTATTTT CSAPPGLPSTDTQYF
TRBJ2-1 TRBD2 many TRBV5-1 TGCGCCAGCACCATGGAACTAGCGGGGGCTGAGCAGTTCTTC CASTMELAGAEQFF
TRBJ2-1 - many TRBV28 TGTGCCAGCAGTCTTACGGCGGGGAGGAATGAGCAGTTCTTC CASSLTAGRNEQFF
TRBJ2-5 - - TRBV5-1 TGCGCCAGCAGCTGGAGCGCGGAGACCCAGTACTTC CASSWSAETQYF
TRBJ2-3 - few TRBV20-1 TGCAGTGCTTCCATTACGGGAGATACGCAGTATTTT CSASITGDTQYF
TRBJ1-4 - many TRBV10-3 TGTGCCATCGGGGGGACTGAAAAACTGTTTTTT CAIGGTEKLFF
TRBJ2-7 - few TRBV7-2 TGTGCCAGCAGCCTTTTCGGTGCCGAAGTTTACGAGCAGTACTTC CASSLFGAEVYEQYF
TRBJ1-5 - once TRBV6-2/TRBV6-3 TGTGCCAGCAGTCATAACCCGGGACGTAACTATCAGCCCCAGCATTTT CASSHNPGRNYQPQHF
TRBJ2-2 TRBD1 few TRBV13 TGTGCCAGCAGCTTTCTCACAGGGGCCGGAACCGGGGAGCTGTTTTTT CASSFLTGAGTGELFF
TRBJ2-1 - many TRBV4-2 TGTGCCAGCAGCCAAGATGGAGGGAATGAGCAGTTCTTC CASSQDGGNEQFF
TRBJ2-7 - few TRBV20-1 TGCAGTGCTAGCGGGGACCCCCGAAACTACGAGCAGTACTTC CSASGDPRNYEQYF
TRBJ1-2 - - TRBV20-1 TGCAGTGCTGTGGGCAGGGGCTATGGCTACACCTTC CSAVGRGYGYTF
TRBJ1-3 - many TRBV4-2 TGTGCCAGCAGCCAAGAAATTGACGGATACTCTGGAAACACCATATATTTT CASSQEIDGYSGNTIYF
TRBJ1-1 - - TRBV9 TGTGCCAGCAGCGTAGCGGGGGACACTGAAGCTTTCTTT CASSVAGDTEAFF
TRBJ2-1 - many TRBV2 TGTGCCAGCAGAGTCTACAATGAGCAGTTCTTC CASRVYNEQFF
TRBJ1-3 - few TRBV7-9 TGTGCCAGCAGCTTCGCCCCTGGAAACACCATATATTTT CASSFAPGNTIYF
TRBJ2-2 TRBD1 - TRBV4-3 TGCGCCAGCAGCCTCTCTTGGGGACAGGGAGACACCGGGGAGCTGTTTTTT CASSLSWGQGDTGELFF
TRBJ2-7 TRBD1 - TRBV20-1 TGCAGTGCTTGGACCGAGGACAGGGTCGGAAACGAGCAGTACTTC CSAWTEDRVGNEQYF
TRBJ2-5 - few TRBV7-3 TGTGCCAGCAGCCCGGTCGGCAGCCTCCGGGGGGAGACCCAGTACTTC CASSPVGSLRGETQYF
TRBJ1-2 - - TRBV5-1 TGCGCCAGCAGCTATCAGGGTGGGGATGGCTACACCTTC CASSYQGGDGYTF
TRBJ2-7 TRBD1 few TRBV7-9 TGTGCCAGCAGCTTAGTTGGACAGGGGGCCCACGAGCAGTACTTC CASSLVGQGAHEQYF
TRBJ2-7 - - TRBV3-1 TGTGCCAGCAGCCACAGGGTTCCCTACGAGCAGTACTTC CASSHRVPYEQYF
TRBJ2-2 - many TRBV7-8 TGTGCCAGCAGCTCCCAACTAGGAGTAGGGACCGGGGAGCTGTTTTTT CASSSQLGVGTGELFF
TRBJ2-5 TRBD2 few TRBV20-1 TGCAGTGCTTATGGGGGGGGGGAAGAGACCCAGTACTTC CSAYGGGEETQYF
TRBJ2-1 TRBD2 - TRBV11-2 TGTGCCAGCAGCCCAGGGACTAGCGGGGGGTGGGACTCCTACAATGAGCAGTTCTTC CASSPGTSGGWDSYNEQFF
TRBJ2-6 - - TRBV11-2 TGTGCCAGCAGCTTAGAAGACCGCTCTGGGGCCAACGTCCTGACTTTC CASSLEDRSGANVLTF
TRBJ2-3 - many TRBV5-1 TGCGCCAGCAGCTTCGGATCCTTCTTGATCGATACGCAGTATTTT CASSFGSFLIDTQYF
TRBJ2-1 TRBD1 many TRBV6-2/TRBV6-3 TGTGCCAGCAGTTCAAGGACAGGTTCCTACAATGAGCAGTTCTTC CASSSRTGSYNEQFF